This TCR beta chain stems from a study of T cell responses to AZD1222 COVID-19 vaccine. Libraries were prepared by immunoSEQ multiplex PCR; TCRdb keeps only in-frame clonotypes and omits some of them. The sample has roughly 120,000 clones, 70% to 90% seen once. Study-wide points: Two AZD1222 administrations were followed by greater Spike-specific TCR breadth and depth. Females made up more of the donors, who were largely white British, and clonal diversity may have come out too low.

Comment on this clone: What it recognizes is unknown.

This specimen consisted of peripheral blood, obtained on day 0 of AZD1222 vaccination. This receptor was taken from an adult in good health.

CDR3 nucleotides: TGTGCCAGCAGACTGGACGGTGGCTATGGCTACACCTTC. Translated: CASRLDGGYGYTF. This chain joins TRBV28 and TRBJ1-2, with D unresolved. The CDR3 length is 13 residues. The germline V gene has CDR1 MDHEN and CDR2 SYDVKM. V lost 6 bases and J 4 bases, leaving 12 bases between the germline ends.